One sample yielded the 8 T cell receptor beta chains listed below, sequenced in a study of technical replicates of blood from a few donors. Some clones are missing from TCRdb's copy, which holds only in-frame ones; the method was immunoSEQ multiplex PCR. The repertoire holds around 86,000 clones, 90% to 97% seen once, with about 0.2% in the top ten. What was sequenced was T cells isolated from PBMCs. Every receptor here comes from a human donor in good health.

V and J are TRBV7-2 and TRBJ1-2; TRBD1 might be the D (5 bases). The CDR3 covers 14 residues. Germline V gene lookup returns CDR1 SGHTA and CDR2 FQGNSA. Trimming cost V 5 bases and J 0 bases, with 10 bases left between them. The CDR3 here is CASSIPTANYGYTF. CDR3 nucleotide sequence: TGTGCCAGCAGCATTCCGACAGCTAACTATGGCTACACCTTC.

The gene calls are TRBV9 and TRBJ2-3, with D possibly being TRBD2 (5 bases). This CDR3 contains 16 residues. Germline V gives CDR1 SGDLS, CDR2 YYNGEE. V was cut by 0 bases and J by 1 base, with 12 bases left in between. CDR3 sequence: CASSVGDLGGTDTQYF. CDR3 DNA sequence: TGTGCCAGCAGCGTAGGAGATCTCGGGGGCACAGATACGCAGTATTTT. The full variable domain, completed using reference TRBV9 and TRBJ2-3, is DSGVTQTPKHLITATGQRVTLRCSPRSGDLSVYWYQQSLDQGLQFLIQYYNGEERAKGNILERFSAQQFPDLHSELNLSSLELGDSALYFCASSVGDLGGTDTQYFGPGTRLTVL.

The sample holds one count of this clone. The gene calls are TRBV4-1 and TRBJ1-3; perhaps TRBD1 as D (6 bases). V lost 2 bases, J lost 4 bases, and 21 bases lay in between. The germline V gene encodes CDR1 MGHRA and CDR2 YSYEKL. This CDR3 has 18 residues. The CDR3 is CASSQRDRPDRSGNTIYF. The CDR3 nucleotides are TGCGCCAGCAGCCAAAGAGACAGACCGGACAGATCGGGAAACACCATATATTTT.

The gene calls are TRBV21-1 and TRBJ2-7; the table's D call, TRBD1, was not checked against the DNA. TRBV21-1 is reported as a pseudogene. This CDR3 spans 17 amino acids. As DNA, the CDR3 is TGTGCCAGCAGCAAAGATGCGGGACAGGGTATATTTTTCGAGCAGTACTTC. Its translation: CASSKDAGQGIFFEQYF.

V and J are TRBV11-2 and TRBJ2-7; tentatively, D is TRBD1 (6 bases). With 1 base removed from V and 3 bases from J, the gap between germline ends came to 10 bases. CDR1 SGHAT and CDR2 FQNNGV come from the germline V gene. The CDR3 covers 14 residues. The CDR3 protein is CASSLAIQGYEQYF. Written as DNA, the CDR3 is TGTGCCAGCAGCTTAGCTATACAGGGCTACGAGCAGTACTTC.

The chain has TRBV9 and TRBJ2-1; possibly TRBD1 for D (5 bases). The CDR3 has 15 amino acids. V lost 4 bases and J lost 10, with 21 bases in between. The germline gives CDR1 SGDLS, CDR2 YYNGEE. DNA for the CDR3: TGTGCCAGCAGCCTCCGCCCAATCAGGGTCCGGGAGCAGTTCTTC. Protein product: CASSLRPIRVREQFF.

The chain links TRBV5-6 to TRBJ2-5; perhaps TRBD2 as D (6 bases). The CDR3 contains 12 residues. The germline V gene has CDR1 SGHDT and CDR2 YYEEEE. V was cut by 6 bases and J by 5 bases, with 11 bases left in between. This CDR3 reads CASNPGGETQYF. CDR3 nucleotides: TGTGCCAGCAACCCAGGAGGGGAGACCCAGTACTTC.

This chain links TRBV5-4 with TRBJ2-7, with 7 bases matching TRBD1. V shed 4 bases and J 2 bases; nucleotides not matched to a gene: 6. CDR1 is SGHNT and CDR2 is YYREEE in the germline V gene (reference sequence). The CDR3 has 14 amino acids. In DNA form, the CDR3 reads TGTGCCAGCAGCGTCGGTCAGGGGGCCTACGAGCAGTACTTC. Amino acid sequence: CASSVGQGAYEQYF.